A single sample gave rise to the 21 T cell receptor beta chains below, sequenced in a study of cytomegalovirus exposure and HLA in healthy donors. Primers: 60 Vbeta forward and 13 Jbeta reverse. Only in-frame clones appear in the TCRdb table, and some are missing; sequencing was by immunoSEQ multiplex PCR. Among roughly 200,000 clones listed, roughly 12% were seen once. What was sequenced was PBMCs. Every receptor here comes from a man aged 50 to 60 in good health and CMV-seropositive.

The rearrangement joins TRBV5-4 to TRBJ2-1; 10 bases map to TRBD2. Germline V gives CDR1 SGHNT, CDR2 YYREEE (reference sequence). V lost 4 bases and J lost 4; bases outside the gene matches: 5. The CDR3 length is 15 residues. Written as DNA, the CDR3 is TGTGCCAGCAGCCCTGGACTAGCGGAATACAATGAGCAGTTCTTC. Its translation: CASSPGLAEYNEQFF.

In the case of this clone: Other DNA sequences within the sample encode an identical CDR3. The chain has TRBV2 and TRBJ1-6, with a tentative D call TRBD1 (5 bases). The germline V gene has CDR1 SNHLY and CDR2 FYNNEI. The CDR3 runs 12 residues. V was clipped by 7 bases and J by 7 bases, with 8 bases between them. CDR3 region: CASTGRNSPLHF. Written as DNA, the CDR3 is TGTGCCAGCACAGGGCGGAATTCACCCCTCCACTTT.

This chain joins TRBV5-1 and TRBJ2-7, with 7 bases that match TRBD1. The trim removed 0 bases at V and 2 bases at J, leaving 2 bases unmatched. Germline V gene lookup returns CDR1 SGHRS and CDR2 YFSETQ. The CDR3 extends over 14 amino acids. CDR3 amino acids: CASSLGDSTYEQYV. The CDR3 DNA reads TGCGCCAGCAGCTTGGGGGACAGTACCTACGAGCAGTACGTC.

This clone was seen a handful of times. The chain employs TRBV6-1 and TRBJ2-7; 9 bases match TRBD2. CDR1 is MNHNS and CDR2 is SASEGT in the germline V gene. CDR3 length: 13 residues. The ends lost 8 bases at V and 6 bases at J; junction bases unmatched: 8. CDR3 sequence: CASAERGASEQYF. The CDR3 DNA sequence: TGTGCCAGCGCGGAGCGGGGGGCAAGCGAGCAGTACTTC.

This clone was found a few times. This chain connects TRBV25-1 to TRBJ1-6; D is unresolved. Germline loops: CDR1 MGHDK, CDR2 SYGVNS. The V end lost 3 bases, the J end lost 6 bases, and 9 bases lay between the germline ends. The CDR3 consists of 14 residues. The CDR3 here is CASSDRESNSPLHF. CDR3 sequence (DNA): TGTGCCAGCAGTGATCGGGAGAGTAATTCACCCCTCCACTTT. The variable domain in full, with the rest retrieved from reference TRBV25-1 and TRBJ1-6, is EADIYQTPRYLVIGTGKKITLECSQTMGHDKMYWYQQDPGMELHLIHYSYGVNSTEKGDLSSESTVSRIRTEHFPLTLESARPSHTSQYLCASSDRESNSPLHFGNGTRLTVT.

V gene TRBV5-1 combines with J gene TRBJ1-1, with TRBD1 as a possible D gene (6 bases). Trimming took off 0 bases at V and 5 bases at J, with 14 bases between the two ends. Germline V gives CDR1 SGHRS, CDR2 YFSETQ. The CDR3 totals 15 residues. The CDR3 bases are TGCGCCAGCAGCTTGGCCGGGGGGGGCCGGACTGAAGCTTTCTTT. Translated, it gives CASSLAGGGRTEAFF.

The CDR3 loop is CASSISGGSDTQYF. The CDR3 bases are TGTGCCAGCAGCATTAGCGGGGGGTCAGATACGCAGTATTTT. The chain combines TRBV28 with TRBJ2-3; 10 bases agree with TRBD2. Trimming cost V 6 bases and J 4 bases; bases outside gene matches: 4. Germline assignment: CDR1 MDHEN and CDR2 SYDVKM. The CDR3 has 14 residues.

This clone has just a few counts. The chain couples TRBV6-5 to TRBJ2-7; TRBD1 agrees at 7 bases. CDR3 length: 16 residues. After removal of 4 bases from V and 7 bases from J, the junction contained 16 bases not matched to a gene. Germline CDR1 is MNHEY and CDR2 is SVGAGI. The CDR3 bases are TGTGCCAGCAGTTCCGACAGGGCCGGCGATTCGCGGGAGCAGTACTTC. This translates into CASSSDRAGDSREQYF.

A few counts support this clone. The CDR3: CASSLVRTSGTTDTQYF. CDR3 nucleotides: TGCGCCAGCAGCTTGGTGAGGACTAGCGGGACAACAGATACGCAGTATTTT. This sequence joins TRBV5-1 and TRBJ2-3; 12 nucleotides align to TRBD2. The CDR3 is 17 residues long. The germline CDR1 and CDR2 sequences are SGHRS and YFSETQ. V dropped 0 bases and J dropped 3; count of bases not matched to a gene: 5.

The chain links TRBV29-1 to TRBJ1-2, with unresolved D. V shed 3 bases and J shed 4 bases, with 15 bases lying between them. The CDR3 spans 14 residues. Germline assignment: CDR1 SQVTM and CDR2 ANQGSEA. The CDR3 region has the DNA TGCAGCGTTGACAGGCCTTTCGTATCCTATGGCTACACCTTC. Protein sequence: CSVDRPFVSYGYTF.

The table lists this clone with a few counts. V is TRBV19 and J is TRBJ2-3; 8 nucleotides align to TRBD2. CDR1 LNHDA and CDR2 SQIVND come from the germline V gene (reference sequence). This CDR3 is 14 amino acids long. V lost 3 bases, J lost 5 bases, and 4 bases stayed unmatched. This CDR3 is CASSIGLALDTQYF. CDR3 sequence (DNA): TGTGCCAGTAGTATTGGACTAGCATTAGATACGCAGTATTTT.

This CDR3 is CASRSGTGGVGYTF. The CDR3 DNA is TGCGCCAGCAGGTCGGGGACAGGGGGCGTTGGCTACACCTTC. The rearrangement links TRBV5-1 to TRBJ1-2; 12 positions agree with TRBD1. V gave up 5 bases and J gave up 7 bases; unmatched junction bases: 6. In germline, CDR1 is SGHRS, CDR2 YFSETQ. The CDR3 totals 14 residues.

The V gene is TRBV7-9, the J gene TRBJ2-2; tentative D call: TRBD2 (5 bases). The CDR3 covers 14 residues. Per the germline V gene, CDR1 is SEHNR and CDR2 is FQNEAQ (reference sequence). Trimming removed 5 bases from V and 1 base from J, with 8 bases in between. The CDR3 sequence: CASSKEVNTGELFF. CDR3 DNA sequence: TGTGCCAGCAGCAAGGAGGTGAACACCGGGGAGCTGTTTTTT.

This clone was observed a few times. V is TRBV18 and J is TRBJ2-5; possible D gene TRBD1, 6 bases. V was pared by 3 bases and J by 5 bases, with 22 bases between. The CDR3 has 17 amino acids. Germline V CDR1 and CDR2: KGHSH, LQKENI. CDR3 DNA sequence: TGTGCCAGCTCACCCAATATAGGGACATCGATAGGGGAGACCCAGTACTTC. Translation: CASSPNIGTSIGETQYF.

This clone was detected a few times. This chain links TRBV5-1 with TRBJ2-7, with D perhaps TRBD2 (6 bases). V dropped 1 base and J dropped 0 bases, with 14 bases sitting between them. In germline, CDR1 is SGHRS, CDR2 YFSETQ. This CDR3 comprises 16 residues. CDR3 loop: CASSLIGTYSSYEQYF. In DNA form, the CDR3 reads TGCGCCAGCAGCTTGATTGGGACTTACAGCTCCTACGAGCAGTACTTC.

At least ten counts were recorded for this clone. The chain joins TRBV5-4 to TRBJ1-1; D not resolved. Germline CDR1 reads SGHNT; CDR2 reads YYREEE (reference sequence). Between the trimmed V and J ends, which lost 1 base and 1 base, there was a span of 11 bases. The CDR3 totals 15 residues. CDR3 sequence reads: CASSLYVAGNTEAFF. DNA for the CDR3: TGTGCCAGCAGCTTGTACGTCGCAGGGAACACTGAAGCTTTCTTT.

The rearrangement links TRBV18 to TRBJ1-2, with 10 bases that match TRBD1. Germline lookup yields CDR1 KGHSH and CDR2 LQKENI. This CDR3 comprises 15 residues. The V gene end was trimmed by 0 bases and the J gene end by 5 bases; junction bases not matched to a gene: 3. The CDR3 sequence is CASSPPTDRGYGYTF. DNA for the CDR3: TGTGCCAGCTCACCACCGACGGACAGGGGGTATGGCTACACCTTC.

The V and J genes are TRBV29-1 and TRBJ1-3; possible D gene TRBD1, 5 bases. The length of the CDR3 is 14 residues. Trimming removed 3 bases from V and 2 bases from J, with 11 bases in between. The germline CDR1 and CDR2 sequences are SQVTM and ANQGSEA. The CDR3 DNA sequence: TGCAGCGTTGACCAGGGATCGGCTGGAAACACCATATATTTT. Protein product: CSVDQGSAGNTIYF.

Only a few counts were recorded for this clone. The chain has TRBV10-3 and TRBJ1-1, with D unclear. This CDR3 has 13 amino acids. CDR1 and CDR2 from the germline V gene are ENHRY and SYGVKD. V lost 2 bases and J lost 4, with 8 bases in between. The CDR3 here is CAISEVQTTEAFF. The DNA of the CDR3 is TGTGCCATCAGTGAGGTACAGACCACTGAAGCTTTCTTT.

J is TRBJ1-5 and V is TRBV19; 8 bases line up with TRBD1. The CDR3 consists of 14 residues. Germline trimming cut 7 bases from V and 7 bases from J; bases unmatched to any gene: 9. Germline loops: CDR1 LNHDA, CDR2 SQIVND (reference sequence). CDR3 residues: CASNRDRGGQPQHF. The DNA for the CDR3 is TGTGCCAGTAATAGAGACAGGGGTGGACAGCCCCAGCATTTT. The full variable domain, rest sourced from reference TRBV19 and TRBJ1-5, is DGGITQSPKYLFRKEGQNVTLSCEQNLNHDAMYWYRQDPGQGLRLIYYSQIVNDFQKGDIAEGYSVSREKKESFPLTVTSAQKNPTAFYLCASNRDRGGQPQHFGDGTRLSIL.

This clone has a handful of counts. The chain recombines TRBV11-3 with TRBJ2-2; D uncertain. Germline V gives CDR1 SGHNT, CDR2 YENEEA. This CDR3 has 13 residues. Trimming removed 1 base at V and 4 bases at J, with 4 bases between. The chain's CDR3 is CASSLGLTGELFF. CDR3 in DNA: TGTGCCAGCAGCTTAGGGCTCACCGGGGAGCTGTTTTTT.